One sample yielded the 15 T cell receptor beta chains listed below, sequenced in a study of blood T cells in healthy people across ages. Through a sample-barcoded 5' primer and a J-beta primer mix, a second PCR was run for about 6 to 11 cycles. TCRdb re-called the 5' RACE reads with MiXCR, one entry per CDR3 protein. The sample contains around 1,700,000 distinct CDR3 sequences, over 25% of which appear only once. The sequenced material came from blood. The source of these receptors is a woman in her thirties in good health.

This clonotype has only a few counts. The V and J genes are TRBV7-9 and TRBJ2-4, with 7 bases lining up with TRBD1. V was clipped by 5 bases and J by 8 bases; unmatched bases: 12. Germline V gene sequence: CDR1 SEHNR, CDR2 FQNEAQ (reference sequence). The CDR3 covers 15 residues. The CDR3 coding sequence is TGTGCCAGCAGCAATCGACAGGGCCCAGCGGACATTCAGTACTTC. Translation: CASSNRQGPADIQYF.

The chain carries TRBV28 and TRBJ2-5; 8 nucleotides agree with TRBD2. The J call could be wrong; TRBJ2-7 is a better fit for the DNA end. The CDR3 extends over 13 amino acids. Germline CDR1 is MDHEN and CDR2 is SYDVKM. CDR3 coding DNA: TGTGCCAGCAGGGGGACTAGGACAGCCGAGCAGTACTTC. It specifies CASRGTRTAEQYF.

This clonotype was observed a handful of times. The chain links TRBV4-1 to TRBJ1-2; weak D call: TRBD1 (6 bases). CDR3 length: 13 residues. Germline CDR1 reads MGHRA; CDR2 reads YSYEKL. The germline V and J ends were trimmed by 1 base and 9 bases, with 12 bases remaining between them. The CDR3 bases are TGCGCCAGCAGCCAAGGAGGGGGGACTAGCTACACCTTC. This gives the protein CASSQGGGTSYTF.

This clonotype was seen repeatedly, ten times or more. This chain connects TRBV5-1 to TRBJ2-4; TRBD2 might be the D (5 bases). The V end lost 3 bases, the J end lost 7 bases, and 11 bases lay between the germline ends. The CDR3 consists of 13 residues. Germline V gene lookup returns CDR1 SGHRS and CDR2 YFSETQ. The CDR3 spells CASSSGSVNIQYF. The CDR3 DNA sequence: TGCGCCAGCAGCTCGGGGTCCGTTAACATTCAGTACTTC.

This clonotype was recorded at least ten times. The rearrangement links TRBV7-2 to TRBJ2-1; 9 bases are a match to TRBD1. V was clipped by 2 bases and J by 3 bases; unmatched bases: 5. The germline V gene encodes CDR1 SGHTA and CDR2 FQGNSA. The CDR3 is made up of 16 amino acids. The CDR3 coding sequence is TGTGCCAGCAGCTTATCCGGGACAGGGTTCTACAATGAGCAGTTCTTC. This encodes CASSLSGTGFYNEQFF.

The chain recombines TRBV5-8 with TRBJ2-4; D gene ambiguous. In germline, CDR1 is SGHTS, CDR2 YDEGEE. This CDR3 has 14 residues. Trimming stripped 6 bases from V and 1 base from J, with 11 bases between. CDR3 residues: CASTPMSAKNIQYF. The DNA of the CDR3 is TGTGCCAGCACCCCGATGTCGGCCAAAAACATTCAGTACTTC. The whole variable domain, remainder taken from reference TRBV5-8 and TRBJ2-4, is EAGVTQSPTHLIKTRGQQATLRCSPISGHTSVYWYQQALGLGLQFLLWYDEGEERNRGNFPPRFSGRQFPNYSSELNVNALELEDSALYLCASTPMSAKNIQYFGAGTRLSVL.

The chain combines TRBV5-5 with TRBJ2-6; D might be TRBD2 (5 bases). CDR1 is SGHKS and CDR2 is YYEKEE in the germline V gene (reference sequence). CDR3 length: 18 residues. The V and J ends lost 0 bases and 2 bases respectively, with 15 bases between them. CDR3 in amino acids: CASSLGTGFFTGANVLTF. CDR3 sequence (DNA): TGTGCCAGCAGCTTGGGGACGGGGTTTTTTACTGGGGCCAACGTCCTGACTTTC. Based on the CDR3 plus reference TRBV5-5 and TRBJ2-6, the full variable domain is DAGVTQSPTHLIKTRGQQVTLRCSPISGHKSVSWYQQVLGQGPQFIFQYYEKEERGRGNFPDRFSARQFPNYSSELNVNALLLGDSALYLCASSLGTGFFTGANVLTFGAGSRLTVL.

The chain joins TRBV11-3 to TRBJ2-1; D is possibly TRBD2 (6 bases). Between the trimmed V and J ends, which lost 7 bases and 10 bases, there was a span of 17 bases. Germline V gene data show CDR1 as SGHNT and CDR2 as YENEEA. CDR3 length equals 13 residues. Here the CDR3 reads CASNPTEGGEQFF. DNA of the CDR3: TGTGCCAGCAACCCGACGGAGGGCGGGGAGCAGTTCTTC. Variable domain in full (rest from reference TRBV11-3 and TRBJ2-1): EAGVVQSPRYKIIEKKQPVAFWCNPISGHNTLYWYLQNLGQGPELLIRYENEEAVDDSQLPKDRFSAERLKGVDSTLKIQPAELGDSAVYLCASNPTEGGEQFFGPGTRLTVL.

This sequence joins TRBV20-1 and TRBJ2-7; the D is unclear. The CDR3 is 14 amino acids. The V and J ends lost 6 bases and 3 bases respectively, with 18 bases between them. Germline CDR1 DFQATT, CDR2 SNEGSKA (reference sequence). The CDR3 nucleotides are TGCAGTGCCCCGGACCTCCCGACGGGCTACGAGCAGTACTTC. It translates to CSAPDLPTGYEQYF.

The chain carries TRBV7-2 and TRBJ2-7; 7 nucleotides line up with TRBD2. CDR3 length: 16 residues. Germline loops: CDR1 SGHTA, CDR2 FQGNSA. Losses at the gene ends were 4 bases for V and 9 bases for J; bases not matched to a gene: 18. The CDR3 nucleotides are TGTGCCAGCAGCTCGCAGGGAGGGACCCCTAGGGTAGCGCAGTACTTC. Translation gives CASSSQGGTPRVAQYF. Combining the CDR3 with reference TRBV7-2 and TRBJ2-7 gives the whole variable domain GAGVSQSPSNKVTEKGKDVELRCDPISGHTALYWYRQSLGQGLEFLIYFQGNSAPDKSGLPSDRFSAERTGGSVSTLTIQRTQQEDSAVYLCASSSQGGTPRVAQYFGPGTRLTVT.

With respect to this clonotype: Just one base apart from a much larger clone, this may be a read error. The chain employs TRBV12-3 or TRBV12-4 and TRBJ2-1; 9 bases match TRBD2. This CDR3 contains 15 residues. The CDR3 nucleotides read TGTGCCGGCAGGACGATGGCGGGAGGGCCTAGTGAGCAGTTCTTC. It codes for CAGRTMAGGPSEQFF.

In its sample, this clonotype was seen a few times. This rearrangement joins TRBV19 to TRBJ2-1, with 8 bases matching TRBD2. This CDR3 region has 16 residues. V was pared by 3 bases and J by 5 bases, with 9 bases of the junction left unmatched. Looked up from germline, CDR1 is LNHDA and CDR2 is SQIVND (reference sequence). CDR3 DNA sequence: TGTGCCAGTAGTATTGCGTTAGCGGGGTCAGACAATGAGCAGTTCTTC. It yields the protein CASSIALAGSDNEQFF.

As for this clonotype: A junction end diverges from the germline sequence, so it may reflect a read error. CDR3 amino acids: CAGSHLGTSEAFF. The CDR3 DNA follows: TGTGCCGGCAGCCACCTCGGGACATCTGAAGCTTTCTTT. The chain employs TRBV6-5 and TRBJ1-1; tentative D call: TRBD1 (6 bases). The CDR3 runs 13 residues. From germline, CDR1 is MNHEY and CDR2 SVGAGI.

The chain combines TRBV7-2 with TRBJ2-5; tentative D call: TRBD1 (6 bases). This CDR3 contains 14 residues. V lost 5 bases, J lost 5 bases, and 15 bases lay in between. Per germline, CDR1 SGHTA and CDR2 FQGNSA. DNA of the CDR3: TGTGCCAGCAGCCGAGAGCCCAGGGGTGAGACCCAGTACTTC. As protein: CASSREPRGETQYF.

This clonotype was counted a few times. The chain combines TRBV12-3 or TRBV12-4 with TRBJ2-5; perhaps TRBD1 as D (6 bases). Trimming pared 10 bases from V and 2 bases from J, leaving 11 bases between. The CDR3 runs 12 residues. This chain's CDR3 is CATEGVQETQYF. CDR3 nucleotide sequence: TGTGCCACTGAGGGGGTTCAAGAGACCCAGTACTTC.